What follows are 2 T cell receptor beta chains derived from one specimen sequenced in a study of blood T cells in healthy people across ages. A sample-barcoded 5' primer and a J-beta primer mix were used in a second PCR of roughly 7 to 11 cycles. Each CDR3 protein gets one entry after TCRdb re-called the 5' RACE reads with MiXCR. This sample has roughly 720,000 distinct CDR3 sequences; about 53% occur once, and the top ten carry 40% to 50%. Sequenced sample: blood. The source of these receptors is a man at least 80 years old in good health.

The CDR3 DNA follows: TGTGCCAGCAGTTTGCGGGGGACCAACAATGAGCAGTTCTTC. It yields the protein CASSLRGTNNEQFF. The chain has TRBV27 and TRBJ2-1, with 7 bases that match TRBD2. The junction had 4 bases not matched to a gene; V was cut back by 3 bases and J by 5 bases. The CDR3 length is 14 residues. Germline V gene data show CDR1 as MNHEY and CDR2 as SMNVEV (reference sequence).

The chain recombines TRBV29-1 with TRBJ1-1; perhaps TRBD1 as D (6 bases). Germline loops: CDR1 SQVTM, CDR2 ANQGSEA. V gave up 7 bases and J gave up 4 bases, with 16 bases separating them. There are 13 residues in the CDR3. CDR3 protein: CSGRVGASTEAFF. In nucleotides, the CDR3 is TGCAGCGGTAGGGTGGGGGCGAGCACTGAAGCTTTCTTT.